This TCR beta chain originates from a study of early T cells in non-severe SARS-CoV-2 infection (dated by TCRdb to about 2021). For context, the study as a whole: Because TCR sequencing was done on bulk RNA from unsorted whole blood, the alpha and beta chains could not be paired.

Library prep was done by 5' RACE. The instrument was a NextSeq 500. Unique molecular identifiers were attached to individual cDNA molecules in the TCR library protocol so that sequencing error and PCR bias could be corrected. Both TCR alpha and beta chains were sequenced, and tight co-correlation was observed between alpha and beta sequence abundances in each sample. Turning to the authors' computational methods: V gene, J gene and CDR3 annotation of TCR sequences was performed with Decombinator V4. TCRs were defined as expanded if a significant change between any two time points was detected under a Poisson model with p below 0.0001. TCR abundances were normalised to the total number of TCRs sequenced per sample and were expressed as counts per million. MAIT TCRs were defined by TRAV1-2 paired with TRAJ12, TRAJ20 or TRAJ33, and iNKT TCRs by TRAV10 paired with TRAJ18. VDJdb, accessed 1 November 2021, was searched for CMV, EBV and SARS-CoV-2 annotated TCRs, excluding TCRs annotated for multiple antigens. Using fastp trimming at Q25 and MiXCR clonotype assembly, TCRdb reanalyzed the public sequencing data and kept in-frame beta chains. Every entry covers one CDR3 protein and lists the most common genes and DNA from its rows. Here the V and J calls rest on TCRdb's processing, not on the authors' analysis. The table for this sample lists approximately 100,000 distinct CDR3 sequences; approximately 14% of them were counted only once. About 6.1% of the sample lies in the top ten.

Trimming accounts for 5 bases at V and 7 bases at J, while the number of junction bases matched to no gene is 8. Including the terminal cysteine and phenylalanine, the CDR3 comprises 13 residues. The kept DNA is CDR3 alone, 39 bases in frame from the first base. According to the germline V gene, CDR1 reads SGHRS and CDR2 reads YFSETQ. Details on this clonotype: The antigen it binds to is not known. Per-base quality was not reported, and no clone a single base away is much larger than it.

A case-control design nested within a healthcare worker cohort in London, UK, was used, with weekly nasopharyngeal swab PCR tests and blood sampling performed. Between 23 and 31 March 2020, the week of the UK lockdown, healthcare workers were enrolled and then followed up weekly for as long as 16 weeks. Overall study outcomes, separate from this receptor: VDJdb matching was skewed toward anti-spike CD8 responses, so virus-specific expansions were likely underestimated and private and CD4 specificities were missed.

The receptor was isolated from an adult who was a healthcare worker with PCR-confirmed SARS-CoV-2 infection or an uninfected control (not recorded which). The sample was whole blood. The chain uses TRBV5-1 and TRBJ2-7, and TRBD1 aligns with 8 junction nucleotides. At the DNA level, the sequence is TGCGCCAGCAGACCCGGACAGGGTAAAGAGCAGTACTTC. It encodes CASRPGQGKEQYF.